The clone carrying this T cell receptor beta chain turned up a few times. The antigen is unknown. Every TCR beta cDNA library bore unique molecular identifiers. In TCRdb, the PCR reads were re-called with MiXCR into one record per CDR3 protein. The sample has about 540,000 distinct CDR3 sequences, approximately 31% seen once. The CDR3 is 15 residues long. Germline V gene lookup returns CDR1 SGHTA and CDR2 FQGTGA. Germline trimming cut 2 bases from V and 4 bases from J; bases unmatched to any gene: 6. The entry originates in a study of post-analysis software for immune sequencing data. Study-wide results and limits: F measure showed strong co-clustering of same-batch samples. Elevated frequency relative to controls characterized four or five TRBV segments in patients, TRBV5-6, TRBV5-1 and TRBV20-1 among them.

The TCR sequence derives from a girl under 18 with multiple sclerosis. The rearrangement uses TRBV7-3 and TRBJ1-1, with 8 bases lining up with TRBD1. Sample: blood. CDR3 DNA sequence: TGTGCCAGCAGCTTATCAGGGGGCCTGGGCACTGAAGCTTTCTTT. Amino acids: CASSLSGGLGTEAFF.